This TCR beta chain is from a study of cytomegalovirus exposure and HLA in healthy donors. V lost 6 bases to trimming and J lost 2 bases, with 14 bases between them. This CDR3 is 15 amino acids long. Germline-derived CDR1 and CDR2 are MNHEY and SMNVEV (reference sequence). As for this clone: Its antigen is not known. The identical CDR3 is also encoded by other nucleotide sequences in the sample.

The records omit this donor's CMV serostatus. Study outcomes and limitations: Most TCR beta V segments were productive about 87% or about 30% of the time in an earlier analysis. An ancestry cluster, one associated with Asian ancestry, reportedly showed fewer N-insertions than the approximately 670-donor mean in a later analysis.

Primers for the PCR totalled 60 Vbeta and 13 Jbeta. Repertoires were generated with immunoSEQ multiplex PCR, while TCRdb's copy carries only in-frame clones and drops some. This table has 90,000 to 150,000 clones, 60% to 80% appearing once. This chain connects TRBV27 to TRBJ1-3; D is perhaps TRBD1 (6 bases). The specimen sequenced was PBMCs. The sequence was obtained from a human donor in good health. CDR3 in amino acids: CASSLGGQTGNTIYF. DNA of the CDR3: TGTGCCAGCAGCCTCGGCGGACAGACTGGAAACACCATATATTTT.